The subject of this entry is one T cell receptor beta chain. The repertoire was sequenced with immunoSEQ multiplex PCR; TCRdb's copy has only in-frame clones and lacks some. The sample records approximately 70,000 clones, more than 80% being singletons. This entry belongs to a study of T cell changes during pregnancy in multiple sclerosis. J gave up 7 bases and V 0 bases, and 6 bases lay outside the gene matches. CDR1 is SGHDN, CDR2 FVKESK, per germline. This CDR3 is built from 15 residues. Source: peripheral blood, taken in the first trimester of pregnancy. The TCR originated in a female donor in good health, enrolled as a control in a pregnancy study. This chain links TRBV14 with TRBJ1-2; 9 nucleotides agree with TRBD1. The CDR3 region has the DNA TGTGCCAGCAGCCAAGACAGGACAGGGGCGAGTGGCTACACCTTC. Translating gives CASSQDRTGASGYTF.